This TCR beta chain was retrieved from a study of radiotherapy plus CTLA-4 blockade in lung cancer. The table came from immunoSEQ multiplex PCR; TCRdb's copy has only in-frame clones and leaves some out. The table lists some 32,000 clones, approximately 80% of them singletons, with 20% to 25% in the top ten. Germline V CDR1 and CDR2: SGHTA, FQGNSA. The V and J ends lost 5 bases and 5 bases, in that order; junction bases with no gene match: 9. The CDR3 spans 15 residues. The TCR sequence derives from a human donor with non-small cell lung cancer that progressed on radiotherapy plus ipilimumab. V usage is TRBV7-2 and J usage is TRBJ1-2, with TRBD1 matching over 9 bases. The specimen was peripheral blood, collected from a patient treated with radiotherapy plus ipilimumab. The CDR3 protein is CASSINRGQGYGYTF. The CDR3 DNA sequence: TGTGCCAGCAGCATTAACAGGGGGCAAGGTTATGGCTACACCTTC.